Listed below are T cell receptor beta chains from one sample, sequenced in a study of T cells in Graves' hyperthyroidism and ophthalmopathy. TCRdb passed the multiplex PCR reads through MiXCR, listing each CDR3 protein once. This table has 700,000 to 850,000 distinct CDR3 sequences, approximately 36% appearing once. Material for sequencing was blood. Source of these receptors: a woman between 40 and 55 years old with Graves' hyperthyroidism. Each CDR3 is given with its conserved first and last residue. A D gene is named only where the DNA matches it firmly. Not all rows give a size; the values are once, few, many and, for expanded clones, a class.

v_gene	j_gene	abundance	d_gene	CDR3aa	CDR3nt
TRBV20-1	TRBJ2-7	many	NA	CSARKAHSYEQYF	TGCAGTGCTAGAAAGGCACACTCCTACGAGCAGTACTTC
TRBV4-3	TRBJ1-6	NA	NA	CASSQVSAGYDNSPLHF	TGCGCCAGCAGCCAGGTTTCTGCGGGGTACGATAATTCACCCCTCCACTTT
TRBV24-1	TRBJ1-1	many	NA	CATSWGRGNTETFF	NA
TRBV20-1	TRBJ2-5	few	NA	CSAAPFLADGETQYF	TGCAGTGCGGCCCCCTTTTTGGCGGACGGGGAGACCCAGTACTTC
TRBV12-5	TRBJ1-2	NA	TRBD1	CASSDRAAYGYTF	TGTGCCAGCAGTGACAGGGCCGCCTATGGCTACACCTTC
TRBV15	TRBJ1-2	many	TRBD1	CATGQGPYGYTF	TGTGCCACCGGACAGGGACCCTATGGCTACACCTTC
TRBV4-3	TRBJ1-5	NA	NA	CASSQDWRVGQPQHF	TGCGCCAGCAGCCAAGATTGGAGGGTTGGTCAGCCCCAGCATTTT
TRBV29-1	TRBJ1-1	NA	NA	CSVEDRFGENTEAFF	TGCAGCGTTGAAGATCGGTTTGGGGAGAACACTGAAGCTTTCTTT
TRBV7-2	TRBJ2-2	NA	NA	CASSLGFFTNTRELFF	TGTGCCAGCAGCTTAGGGTTTTTTACGAACACCAGGGAGCTGTTTTTT
TRBV30	TRBJ2-7	NA	TRBD1	CAWSVPGQEPYEQYF	TGTGCCTGGAGTGTACCGGGACAGGAGCCCTACGAGCAGTACTTC
TRBV10-3	TRBJ1-1	many	TRBD1	CAISVTGTQTEAFF	TGTGCCATCAGTGTGACAGGGACGCAAACTGAAGCTTTCTTT
TRBV7-9	TRBJ2-6	few	NA	CASSPDSTSGANVLTF	TGCGCCAGCAGCCCTGACAGCACCTCTGGGGCCAACGTCCTGACTTTC
TRBV6-6	TRBJ2-5	NA	TRBD1	CASSYSTQGAGQPQYF	TGTGCCAGCAGTTACTCGACGCAGGGGGCAGGTCAGCCCCAGTACTTC
TRBV7-3	TRBJ1-1	NA	NA	CASSLTLRAGNTEAFF	TGTGCCAGCAGCTTAACTCTAAGGGCCGGGAACACTGAAGCTTTCTTT
TRBV10-3	TRBJ2-7	NA	TRBD1	CASSRETGTGGYEQYF	TGTGCCAGCAGTCGCGAGACCGGGACAGGGGGATACGAGCAGTACTTC
TRBV9	TRBJ2-1	NA	TRBD2	CASSVVSGSGNNEQFF	TGTGCCAGCAGCGTAGTTAGCGGGAGTGGGAACAATGAGCAGTTCTTC
TRBV15	TRBJ2-7	NA	NA	CATCRTGGSSYNEQYF	TGTGCCACCTGCCGAACCGGGGGTAGCTCCTACAATGAGCAGTACTTC
TRBV6-5	TRBJ1-1	many	NA	CASSYGVQGEAFF	TGTGCCAGCAGTTATGGCGTTCAGGGAGAAGCTTTCTTT
TRBV15	TRBJ1-5	many	NA	CATSRVLYNQPQHF	TGTGCCACCAGCAGAGTCTTGTATAATCAGCCCCAGCATTTT
TRBV5-1	TRBJ1-2	NA	NA	CASSLAHSIGSYGYTF	TGCGCCAGCAGCTTGGCCCATAGTATCGGCAGCTATGGCTACACCTTC
TRBV10-3	TRBJ1-1	many	TRBD1	CAIRQGQGIEAFF	TGTGCCATCAGACAAGGACAGGGGATTGAAGCTTTCTTT
TRBV4-1	TRBJ1-6	NA	NA	CASSQDTLGTGSSYNSPLHF	TGCGCCAGCAGCCAAGATACCCTCGGGACGGGGAGCTCCTATAATTCACCCCTCCACTTT
TRBV13	TRBJ1-6	many	NA	CASSLRLGRPNSPLHF	TGTGCCAGCAGCTTAAGGCTTGGCAGACCAAATTCACCCCTCCACTTT
TRBV19	TRBJ2-7	many	NA	CASSPVWGSEQYF	TGTGCCAGTAGCCCAGTGTGGGGATCCGAGCAGTACTTC
TRBV19	TRBJ1-2	NA	NA	CASSILKDPHGYTF	TGTGCCAGTAGTATTCTAAAGGACCCTCATGGCTACACCTTC
TRBV20-1	TRBJ2-1	NA	TRBD2	CSARDGRAVRYNEQFF	TGCAGTGCTAGAGACGGGAGGGCCGTGAGGTACAATGAGCAGTTCTTC
TRBV7-9	TRBJ1-1	many	NA	CASSPAGYKGTEAFF	TGTGCCAGCAGCCCGGCCGGTTACAAGGGCACTGAAGCTTTCTTT
TRBV12-3/TRBV12-4	TRBJ2-6	many	NA	CASSFTSGGANVLTF	TGTGCCAGCAGTTTCACATCGGGCGGGGCCAACGTCCTGACTTTC
TRBV4-2	TRBJ1-1	many	NA	CASSQGSTEAFF	TGTGCCAGTAGTCAGGGGAGCACTGAAGCTTTCTTT
TRBV4-1	TRBJ1-1	few	NA	CASSHGGHNTEAFF	TGCGCCAGCAGCCACGGGGGGCATAACACTGAAGCTTTCTTT
TRBV29-1	TRBJ1-2	many	NA	CSVEFRDGHGYTF	TGCAGCGTTGAATTCCGGGACGGCCATGGCTACACCTTC
TRBV29-1	TRBJ2-5	many	NA	CSVDPTEETQYF	TGCAGCGTTGACCCCACAGAAGAGACCCAGTACTTC
TRBV9	TRBJ1-5	few	NA	CASSVGTVNQPQHF	TGTGCCAGCAGCGTAGGAACAGTCAATCAGCCCCAGCATTTT
TRBV20-1	TRBJ2-7	many	NA	CSAREQDLYEQYF	TGCAGTGCTAGAGAACAGGACCTCTACGAGCAGTACTTC
TRBV20-1	TRBJ1-2	many	NA	CSAPEGGDGYTF	TGCAGTGCCCCAGAGGGGGGTGATGGCTACACCTTC
TRBV10-3	TRBJ1-3	NA	TRBD1	CAINPTGISGNTIYF	TGTGCCATCAATCCGACAGGGATCTCTGGAAACACCATATATTTT
TRBV12-3/TRBV12-4	TRBJ1-1	few	TRBD1	CASSFQGARAFF	TGTGCCAGCAGTTTCCAGGGGGCGCGAGCTTTCTTT
TRBV15	TRBJ2-7	many	TRBD1	CATSRGTGSPYEQYF	TGTGCCACCAGCAGAGGGACAGGGTCCCCCTACGAGCAGTACTTC
TRBV7-8	TRBJ1-4	NA	TRBD1	CASSLGQGVSNEKLFF	TGTGCCAGCAGCTTGGGACAGGGTGTATCTAATGAAAAACTGTTTTTT
TRBV3-1	TRBJ2-7	few	NA	CASSQEYLSSSYEQYF	TGTGCCAGCAGCCAAGAATATTTGAGCAGCTCCTACGAGCAGTACTTC
TRBV5-5	TRBJ1-1	NA	NA	CASSGGTSMNTEAFF	TGTGCCAGCAGCGGTGGGACATCCATGAACACTGAAGCTTTCTTT
TRBV12-3/TRBV12-4	TRBJ1-4	NA	TRBD1	CASSSGQLMVANEKLFF	TGTGCCAGCAGTTCGGGACAGCTGATGGTGGCTAATGAAAAACTGTTTTTT
TRBV10-1	TRBJ2-7	NA	TRBD1	CASSQAGQGFYEQYF	TGTGCCAGCAGCCAAGCGGGACAGGGATTCTACGAGCAGTACTTC
TRBV19	TRBJ2-1	NA	NA	CASSIPGDAYNEQFF	TGTGCCAGTAGTATACCAGGGGACGCCTACAATGAGCAGTTCTTC
TRBV12-3/TRBV12-4	TRBJ1-3	NA	NA	CASSIRRRPSGNTIYF	TGTGCCAGCAGTATTCGTCGGCGTCCCTCTGGAAACACCATATATTTT
TRBV7-2	TRBJ2-2	many	NA	CASSFRNGELFF	TGTGCCAGCAGCTTCCGTAACGGGGAGCTGTTTTTT
TRBV6-5	TRBJ1-5	NA	NA	CASRTGFDQPQHF	TGTGCCAGCAGAACGGGCTTCGATCAGCCCCAGCATTTT
TRBV10-2	TRBJ1-5	many	NA	CASSERTVRPQHF	TGCGCCAGCAGTGAACGGACTGTGAGGCCCCAGCATTTT
TRBV7-9	TRBJ1-1	few	NA	CASSRTLGQNTEAFF	TGTGCCAGCAGCAGAACCCTCGGACAGAACACTGAAGCTTTCTTT
TRBV7-9	TRBJ2-7	many	TRBD2	CASSPGGRYEQYF	TGTGCCAGCAGTCCGGGAGGGAGGTACGAGCAGTACTTC
TRBV6-1	TRBJ1-2	many	NA	CASSDREGPGYTF	TGTGCCAGCAGCGACCGGGAAGGGCCAGGCTACACCTTC